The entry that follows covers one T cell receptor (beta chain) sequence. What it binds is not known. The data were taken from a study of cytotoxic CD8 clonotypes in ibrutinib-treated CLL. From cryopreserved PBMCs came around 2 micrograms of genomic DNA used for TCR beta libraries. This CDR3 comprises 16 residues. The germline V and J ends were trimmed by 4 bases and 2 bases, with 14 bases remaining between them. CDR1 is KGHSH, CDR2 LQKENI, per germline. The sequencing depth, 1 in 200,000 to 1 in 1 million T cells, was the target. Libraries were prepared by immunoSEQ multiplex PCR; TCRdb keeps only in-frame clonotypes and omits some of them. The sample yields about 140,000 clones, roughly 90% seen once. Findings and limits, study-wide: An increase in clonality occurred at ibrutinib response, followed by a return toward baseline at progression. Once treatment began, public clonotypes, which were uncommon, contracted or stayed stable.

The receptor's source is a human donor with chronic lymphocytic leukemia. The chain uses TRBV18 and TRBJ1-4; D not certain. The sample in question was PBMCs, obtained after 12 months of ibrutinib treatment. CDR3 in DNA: TGTGCCAGCTCACTAAACAACGGAGGTACTAATGAAAAACTGTTTTTT. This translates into CASSLNNGGTNEKLFF.